This T cell receptor (beta chain) came from a study of cytomegalovirus exposure and HLA in healthy donors. Turning to the study itself: Later, an analysis reported that the 130 or so validation repertoires had used the same platform as the 500 to 750 first-cohort repertoires.

On this clone itself: Its antigen is as yet unknown.

This table comes from immunoSEQ multiplex PCR, and its TCRdb copy is limited to in-frame clones, with some not included. This sample has under 100,000 clones; about four fifths occur once, and the top ten carry 9% to 14%. V lost 4 bases to trimming and J lost 4 bases; unmatched junction nucleotides: 13. Germline V gives CDR1 SGHTA, CDR2 FQGNSA. There are 17 residues in the CDR3. Whole-study findings and limits: Cytomegalovirus association was listed for about 160 TCR beta chains. Testing in vitro showed a few CMV-associated chains specific for CMV antigens.

The receptor comes from a woman between 18 and 29 years old in good health and CMV-seropositive. Sequences were obtained from PBMCs. The V gene is TRBV7-2, the J gene TRBJ2-5, with 9 bases aligning to TRBD1. The CDR3 spells CASSSWTGAPLGETQYF. CDR3 nucleotide sequence: TGTGCCAGCAGCTCATGGACAGGGGCCCCCCTTGGAGAGACCCAGTACTTC.